This is a list of T cell receptor beta chains from one sample in a study of metastatic and nonmetastatic thyroid tumors. TCRdb ran MiXCR on the PCR reads. The data hold 20,000 to 25,000 clones, with approximately 22% observed a single time. Material for sequencing was tumor tissue. These receptors were taken from a female donor with papillary thyroid cancer or a benign thyroid nodule (not recorded which). Some clones in this sample may be carry-over from other donors' samples. Each CDR3 is given with its conserved first and last residue. Each record gives: clone size, J gene, D gene, CDR3 length, V gene, CDR3 protein, CDR3 DNA. The D gene is left open where the match is weak. The size field is filled for only some rows; it gives once, few, many or a size class.

many TRBJ2-5 TRBD1 13 TRBV10-2 CASSDRGGETQYF TGCGCCAGCAGCGACAGGGGGGGGGAGACCCAGTACTTC
NA TRBJ1-5 NA 12 TRBV2 CASSEGVQPQHF TGTGCCAGCAGTGAAGGGGTTCAGCCCCAGCATTTT
NA TRBJ2-3 TRBD2 20 TRBV12-3/TRBV12-4 CASSLWRGLAGVSFTDTQYF TGTGCCAGCAGTTTGTGGAGGGGACTAGCGGGAGTTTCCTTCACAGATACGCAGTATTTT
few TRBJ2-7 NA 12 TRBV7-2 CASSLGFYEQYF TGTGCCAGCAGCTTAGGGTTCTACGAGCAGTACTTC
NA TRBJ2-1 TRBD2 16 TRBV11-2 CASIPHGLAADNEQFF TGTGCCAGCATCCCCCATGGGCTAGCGGCGGACAACGAGCAGTTCTTC
medium-sized TRBJ1-6 TRBD1 14 TRBV4-2 CASSHTGAPSPLHF TGTGCCAGCAGCCATACAGGGGCTCCCTCACCCCTCCACTTT
many TRBJ2-5 TRBD1 17 TRBV9 CASSRSPGQASRETQYF TGTGCCAGCAGCAGGTCCCCGGGACAGGCGTCGAGAGAGACCCAGTACTTC
medium-sized TRBJ1-1 TRBD1 15 TRBV19 CASSPGTERNIEAFF TGTGCCAGTAGTCCTGGGACAGAGCGGAATATTGAAGCTTTCTTT
NA TRBJ2-4 NA 13 TRBV20-1 CSARDPAKNIQYF TGCAGTGCTAGGGACCCAGCCAAAAACATTCAATACTTC
NA TRBJ2-3 NA 14 TRBV2 CASSDRQSTDTQYF TGTGCCAGCAGTGACCGTCAAAGCACAGATACGCAGTATTTT
few TRBJ2-7 TRBD2 18 TRBV20-1 CSARDLTSGADFSYEQYF TGCAGTGCTAGAGATCTAACTAGCGGGGCCGACTTCTCCTACGAGCAGTACTTC
many TRBJ2-7 TRBD1 14 TRBV7-6 CASSLDQGAYEQYF TGTGCCAGCAGCTTAGATCAGGGGGCCTACGAGCAGTACTTC
many TRBJ1-2 NA 12 TRBV29-1 CSVGQNNYGYTF TGCAGCGTGGGACAAAATAACTATGGCTACACCTTC
many TRBJ2-5 TRBD2 16 TRBV28 CASSPPGLAVQETQYF TGTGCCAGCAGCCCCCCCGGACTAGCGGTCCAAGAGACCCAGTACTTC
medium-sized TRBJ2-2 TRBD2 15 TRBV20-1 CSATSGSRGTGELFF TGCAGTGCCACAAGCGGGAGTCGGGGTACCGGGGAGCTGTTTTTT
NA TRBJ1-2 TRBD1 16 TRBV20-1 CSATTGGWGSNYGYTF TGCAGTGCCACCACAGGGGGGTGGGGGTCTAACTATGGCTACACCTTC
few TRBJ1-6 NA 13 TRBV6-1 CASSADAQSPLHF TGTGCCAGCAGTGCCGATGCACAATCACCCCTACACTTT
NA TRBJ2-2 NA 15 TRBV12-3/TRBV12-4 CASSLRGSESGELFF TGTGCCAGCAGTCTTCGGGGGAGTGAGAGCGGGGAGCTGTTTTTT
NA TRBJ1-5 NA 14 TRBV20-1 CSAREGSSNQPQHF TGCAGTGCTAGAGAAGGTTCAAGCAATCAGCCCCAGCATTTT
NA TRBJ2-1 NA 13 TRBV28 CASSKGIGYEQFF TGTGCCAGCAGTAAAGGAATAGGTTATGAGCAGTTCTTC
NA TRBJ1-1 TRBD1 22 TRBV20-1 CSARVHWGDTGGEVGMNTEAFF TGCAGTGCTAGGGTCCATTGGGGGGACACAGGGGGCGAAGTAGGGATGAACACTGAAGCTTTCTTT
many TRBJ1-1 NA 15 TRBV6-2/TRBV6-3 CASSYSSVTGTEAFF TGTGCCAGCAGTTACTCTTCAGTTACTGGGACTGAAGCTTTCTTT
NA TRBJ1-4 NA 16 TRBV5-6 CASSYGQTRTNEKLFF TGTGCCAGCAGCTATGGACAGACCCGTACTAATGAAAAACTGTTTTTT
NA TRBJ2-3 NA 15 TRBV4-1 CASSPRIVRGGTQYF TGCGCCAGCAGCCCGAGGATCGTGAGAGGTGGTACGCAGTATTTT
many TRBJ2-3 TRBD2 16 TRBV15 CATSRVRAGGTDTQYF TGTGCCACCAGCCGGGTAAGAGCGGGAGGCACAGATACGCAGTATTTT
many TRBJ1-5 NA 13 TRBV19 CASSMWGDQPQHF TGTGCCAGTAGTATGTGGGGCGATCAGCCCCAGCATTTT
large TRBJ2-7 NA 11 TRBV24-1 CATKEGNEQYF TGTGCCACCAAAGAAGGGAACGAGCAGTACTTC
few TRBJ1-5 NA 14 TRBV28 CASTTGTQNQPQHF TGTGCCAGCACCACCGGGACACAAAATCAGCCCCAGCATTTT
many TRBJ2-1 NA 17 TRBV7-6 CASSYRSPGGIYNEQFF TGTGCCAGCAGCTACCGTAGCCCCGGGGGAATCTACAATGAGCAGTTCTTC
few TRBJ2-7 NA 13 TRBV7-2 CASSLRLDNEQYF TGTGCCAGCAGCTTAAGACTAGACAACGAGCAGTACTTC
NA TRBJ2-3 NA 11 TRBV30 CAWTLVDTQYF TGTGCCTGGACCTTAGTGGATACGCAGTATTTT
many TRBJ2-2 NA 15 TRBV24-1 CATSDLPTVTGELFF TGTGCCACCAGTGATTTGCCGACAGTCACCGGGGAGCTGTTTTTT
many TRBJ2-5 NA 15 TRBV5-1 CASSLQQGFEETQYF TGCGCCAGCAGCTTGCAACAGGGTTTTGAAGAGACCCAGTACTTC
many TRBJ2-1 TRBD2 18 TRBV28 CASSSTRTSGSLYNEQFF TGTGCCAGCAGTTCGACCCGGACTAGCGGGAGTCTCTACAATGAGCAGTTCTTC
NA TRBJ2-2 TRBD2 15 TRBV27 CASSQARGSAGELFF TGTGCCAGCAGCCAAGCTCGCGGGAGTGCCGGGGAGCTGTTTTTT
medium-sized TRBJ2-7 TRBD2 16 TRBV10-2 CASSIHTSGTSGEQYF TGCGCCAGCAGTATCCATACGAGCGGGACTAGTGGCGAGCAGTACTTC
many TRBJ2-5 NA 15 TRBV5-1 CASSKGDGTQETQYF TGCGCCAGCAGCAAAGGGGACGGAACACAAGAGACCCAGTACTTC
many TRBJ2-6 NA 17 TRBV6-4 CASSDVFGFSGANVLTF TGTGCCAGCAGTGACGTGTTCGGGTTCTCTGGGGCCAACGTCCTGACTTTC
few TRBJ2-2 TRBD2 16 TRBV5-1 CASSLVSLAGSGELFF TGCGCCAGCAGCTTGGTATCCCTAGCGGGCTCCGGGGAGCTGTTTTTT
NA TRBJ2-7 TRBD1 16 TRBV20-1 CSAYIPGQGVPYEQYF TGCAGTGCTTACATCCCGGGACAGGGGGTGCCCTACGAGCAGTACTTC
few TRBJ2-1 TRBD2 16 TRBV6-1 CASRMVSGSSYNEQFF TGTGCCAGCAGGATGGTGAGCGGGAGCTCCTACAATGAGCAGTTCTTC
NA TRBJ2-7 NA 14 TRBV20-1 CSARGPTDVYEQYF TGCAGTGCTAGGGGGCCGACAGACGTATACGAGCAGTACTTC
NA TRBJ2-1 NA 15 TRBV5-1 CASSLSLSGPNEQFF TGCGCCAGCAGCTTAAGCCTCTCCGGGCCAAATGAGCAGTTCTTC
many TRBJ2-1 TRBD2 15 TRBV5-4 CASSRTSGRENEQFF TGTGCCAGCAGCAGGACTAGCGGGAGGGAAAATGAGCAGTTCTTC
NA TRBJ2-3 NA 14 TRBV5-1 CASSLGSNTDTQYF TGCGCCAGCAGCTTAGGGTCCAACACAGATACGCAGTATTTT
few TRBJ2-6 NA 15 TRBV6-1 CASIVARSGANVLTF TGTGCCAGCATCGTAGCCCGATCTGGGGCCAACGTCCTGACTTTC
NA TRBJ1-1 NA 15 TRBV11-3 CASSATGTVNTEAFF TGTGCCAGCAGCGCAACCGGGACCGTGAACACTGAAGCTTTCTTT
many TRBJ2-7 NA 15 TRBV18 CASSPLSETSYEQYF TGTGCCAGCTCACCACTCAGCGAAACCTCCTACGAGCAGTACTTC
NA TRBJ1-6 NA 13 TRBV6-1 CASLTNRSSPLHF TGTGCCAGCCTTACCAACAGGTCCTCACCCCTCCACTTT
few TRBJ1-1 TRBD1 15 TRBV27 CASFPWAGGKAEAFF TGTGCCAGCTTTCCGTGGGCAGGGGGCAAGGCTGAAGCTTTCTTT
many TRBJ2-1 TRBD2 16 TRBV6-2/TRBV6-3 CASRVAGGNPYNEQFF TGTGCCAGCAGGGTAGCGGGAGGCAACCCCTACAATGAGCAGTTCTTC
NA TRBJ1-5 NA 13 TRBV20-1 CSARVGEGQPQHF TGCAGTGCTAGAGTCGGGGAAGGTCAGCCCCAGCATTTT
few TRBJ1-2 TRBD1 14 TRBV12-3/TRBV12-4 CASTEGWDSYGYTF TGTGCCAGCACCGAAGGCTGGGACAGCTATGGCTACACCTTC
NA TRBJ2-2 TRBD2 14 TRBV6-2/TRBV6-3 CASSSSGGTGELFF TGTGCCAGCAGCTCTTCGGGAGGGACCGGGGAGCTGTTTTTT
NA TRBJ2-2 TRBD2 17 TRBV4-1 CASSQDTSGSQDGELFF TGCGCCAGCAGCCAAGATACTAGCGGGAGTCAGGACGGGGAGCTGTTTTTT
many TRBJ2-2 NA 13 TRBV9 CASRRGNTGELFF TGTGCCAGCCGGAGGGGTAACACCGGGGAGCTGTTCTTT
medium-sized TRBJ2-7 NA 12 TRBV7-9 CASSLGVDEQYF TGTGCCAGCAGCCTCGGAGTTGACGAGCAGTACTTC
many TRBJ1-1 NA 13 TRBV18 CASSPSVLTEAFF TGTGCCAGCTCACCATCGGTTCTCACTGAAGCTTTCTTT